In its sample, the clone carrying this TCR beta chain was seen a few times. The antigen is undetermined. Whole-study findings and limits: Tumor Treg TCRs overlapped most with tumor naive CD4+ cells. The larger-cohort validation was restricted to a single TCR beta V-J rearrangement rather than whole repertoires. Tumor memory CD4+ T cell TCR gene usage clustered with blood and lymph node memory CD4+ cells and lymph node naive CD4+ cells.

After constant-region reverse-primer amplification, full-length variable regions underwent semi-nested PCR with Nested Universal Primer A. TCRdb redid the calling of the 5' RACE reads with MiXCR, one entry per CDR3 protein. The table has around 44,000 distinct CDR3 sequences, about 20% seen once. The V gene's germline CDR1 is SGHRS and CDR2 YFSETQ. Trimming took 4 bases from V and 0 from J, leaving 8 bases between them. CDR3 size: 15 residues. Treg sorting used a CD4+CD25+CD127-/low gate. Sequenced material: Tregs sorted from blood. The rearrangement uses TRBV5-1 and TRBJ2-6; D is possibly TRBD2 (6 bases). The receptor's source is a female donor with breast cancer. The CDR3 sequence is CASSVGGSGANVLTF. The CDR3 DNA reads TGCGCCAGCAGCGTCGGGGGCTCTGGGGCCAACGTCCTGACTTTC.